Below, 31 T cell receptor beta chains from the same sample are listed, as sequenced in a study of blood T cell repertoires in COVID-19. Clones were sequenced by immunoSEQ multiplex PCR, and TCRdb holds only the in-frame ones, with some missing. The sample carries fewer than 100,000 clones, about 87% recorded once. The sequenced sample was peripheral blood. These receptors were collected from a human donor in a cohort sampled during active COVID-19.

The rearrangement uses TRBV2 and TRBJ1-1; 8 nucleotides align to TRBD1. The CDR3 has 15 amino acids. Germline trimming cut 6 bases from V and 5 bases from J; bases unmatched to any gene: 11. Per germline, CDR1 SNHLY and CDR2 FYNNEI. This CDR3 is CASSTDRGGGTEAFF. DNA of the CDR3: TGTGCCAGCAGCACCGACAGGGGTGGGGGGACTGAAGCTTTCTTT.

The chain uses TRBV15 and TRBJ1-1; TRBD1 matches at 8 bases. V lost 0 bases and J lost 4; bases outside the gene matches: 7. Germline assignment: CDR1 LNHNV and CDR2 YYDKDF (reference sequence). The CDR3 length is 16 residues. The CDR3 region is CATSRDWNRGGTEAFF. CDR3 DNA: TGTGCCACCAGCAGAGATTGGAACAGGGGGGGCACTGAAGCTTTCTTT.

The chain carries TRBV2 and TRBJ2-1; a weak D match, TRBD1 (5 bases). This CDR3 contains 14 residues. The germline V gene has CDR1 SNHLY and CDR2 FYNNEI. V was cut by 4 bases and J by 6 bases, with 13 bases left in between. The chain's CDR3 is CASSVLTRANEQFF. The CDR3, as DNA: TGTGCCAGCAGTGTTTTAACCAGGGCCAATGAGCAGTTCTTC. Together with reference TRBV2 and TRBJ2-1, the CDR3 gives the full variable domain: EPEVTQTPSHQVTQMGQEVILRCVPISNHLYFYWYRQILGQKVEFLVSFYNNEISEKSEIFDDQFSVERPDGSNFTLKIRSTKLEDSAMYFCASSVLTRANEQFFGPGTRLTVL.

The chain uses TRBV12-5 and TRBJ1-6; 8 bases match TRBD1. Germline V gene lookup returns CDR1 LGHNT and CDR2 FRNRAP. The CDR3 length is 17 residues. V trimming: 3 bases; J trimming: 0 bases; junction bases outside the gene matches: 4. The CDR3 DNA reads TGTGCTAGTGGTTTCGACAGGGGCCTCTCCTATAATTCACCCCTCCACTTT. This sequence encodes CASGFDRGLSYNSPLHF. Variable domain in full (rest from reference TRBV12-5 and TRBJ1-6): DARVTQTPRHKVTEMGQEVTMRCQPILGHNTVFWYRQTMMQGLELLAYFRNRAPLDDSGMPKDRFSAEMPDATLATLKIQPSEPRDSAVYFCASGFDRGLSYNSPLHFGNGTRLTVT.

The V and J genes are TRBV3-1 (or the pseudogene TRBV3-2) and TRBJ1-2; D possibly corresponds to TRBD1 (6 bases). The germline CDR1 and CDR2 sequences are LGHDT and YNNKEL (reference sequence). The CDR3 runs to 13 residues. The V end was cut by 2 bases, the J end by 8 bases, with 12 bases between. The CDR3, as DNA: TGTGCCAGCAGCCAATCGGGGGGCCGAGGCTACACCTTC. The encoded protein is CASSQSGGRGYTF.

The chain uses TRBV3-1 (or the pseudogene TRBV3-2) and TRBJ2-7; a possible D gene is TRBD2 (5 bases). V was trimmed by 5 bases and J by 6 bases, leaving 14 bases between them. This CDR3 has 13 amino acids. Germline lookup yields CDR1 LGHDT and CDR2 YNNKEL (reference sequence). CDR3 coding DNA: TGTGCCAGCAGCTCAAAGCCGGGGATCGAGCAGTACTTC. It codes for CASSSKPGIEQYF.

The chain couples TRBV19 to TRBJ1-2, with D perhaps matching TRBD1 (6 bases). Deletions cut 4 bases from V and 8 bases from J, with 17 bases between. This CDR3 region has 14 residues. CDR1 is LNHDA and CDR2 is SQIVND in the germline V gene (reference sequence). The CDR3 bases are TGTGCCAGTAGTAGACCCGGGACACCCTTGGGCTACACCTTC. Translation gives CASSRPGTPLGYTF.

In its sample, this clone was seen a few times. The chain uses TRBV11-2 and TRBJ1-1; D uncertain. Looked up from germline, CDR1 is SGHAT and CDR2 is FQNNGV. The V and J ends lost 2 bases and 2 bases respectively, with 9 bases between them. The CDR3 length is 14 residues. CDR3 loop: CASSLQNSNTEAFF. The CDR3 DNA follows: TGTGCCAGCAGCTTACAGAACAGTAACACTGAAGCTTTCTTT. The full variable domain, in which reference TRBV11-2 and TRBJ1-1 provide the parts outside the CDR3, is EAGVAQSPRYKIIEKRQSVAFWCNPISGHATLYWYQQILGQGPKLLIQFQNNGVVDDSQLPKDRFSAERLKGVDSTLKIQPAKLEDSAVYLCASSLQNSNTEAFFGQGTRLTVV.

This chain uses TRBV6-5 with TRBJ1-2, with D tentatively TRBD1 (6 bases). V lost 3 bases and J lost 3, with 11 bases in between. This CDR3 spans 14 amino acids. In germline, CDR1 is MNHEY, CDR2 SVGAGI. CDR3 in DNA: TGTGCCAGCAGTTATGGGGGGGCCTACTATGGCTACACCTTC. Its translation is CASSYGGAYYGYTF.

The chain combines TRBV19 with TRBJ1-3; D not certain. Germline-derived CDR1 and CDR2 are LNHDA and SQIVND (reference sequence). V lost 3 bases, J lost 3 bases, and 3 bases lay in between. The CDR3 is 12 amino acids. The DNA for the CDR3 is TGTGCCAGTAGTATCATTGGAAACACCATATATTTT. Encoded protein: CASSIIGNTIYF.

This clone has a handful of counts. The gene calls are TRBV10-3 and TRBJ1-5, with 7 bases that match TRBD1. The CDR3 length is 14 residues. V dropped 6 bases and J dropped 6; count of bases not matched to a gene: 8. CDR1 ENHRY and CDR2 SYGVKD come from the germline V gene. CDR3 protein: CAISEAGGGQPQHF. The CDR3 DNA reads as TGTGCCATCAGCGAAGCAGGGGGTGGTCAGCCCCAGCATTTT.

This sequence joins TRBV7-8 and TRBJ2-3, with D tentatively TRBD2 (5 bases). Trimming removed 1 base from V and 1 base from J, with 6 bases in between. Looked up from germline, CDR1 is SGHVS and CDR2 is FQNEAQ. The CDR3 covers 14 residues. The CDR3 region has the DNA TGTGCCAGCAGCTTAGACGGGGGCACAGATACGCAGTATTTT. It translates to CASSLDGGTDTQYF.

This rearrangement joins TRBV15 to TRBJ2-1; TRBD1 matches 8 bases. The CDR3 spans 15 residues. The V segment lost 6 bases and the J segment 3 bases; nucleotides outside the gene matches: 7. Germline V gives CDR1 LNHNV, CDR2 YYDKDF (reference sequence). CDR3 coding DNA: TGTGCCACCAGGACAGACAGGGGAGGCTACAATGAGCAGTTCTTC. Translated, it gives CATRTDRGGYNEQFF.

CDR3 amino acids: CASGVGGSLYNEQFF. The CDR3 region has the DNA TGCGCCAGCGGGGTAGGCGGGAGTCTTTACAATGAGCAGTTCTTC. The chain links TRBV5-1 to TRBJ2-1, with 7 bases matching TRBD2. Germline V gene sequence: CDR1 SGHRS, CDR2 YFSETQ. This CDR3 spans 15 amino acids. V lost 7 bases and J lost 4; bases outside the gene matches: 11.

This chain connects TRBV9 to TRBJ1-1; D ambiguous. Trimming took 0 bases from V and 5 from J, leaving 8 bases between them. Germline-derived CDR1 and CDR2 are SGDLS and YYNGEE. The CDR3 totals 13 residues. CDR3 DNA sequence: TGTGCCAGCAGCGTAGAGCGAGGGACTGAAGCTTTCTTT. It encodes CASSVERGTEAFF.

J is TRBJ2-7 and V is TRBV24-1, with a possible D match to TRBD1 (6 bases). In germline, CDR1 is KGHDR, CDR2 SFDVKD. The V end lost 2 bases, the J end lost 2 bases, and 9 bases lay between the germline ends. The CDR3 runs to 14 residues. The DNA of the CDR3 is TGTGCCACCAGTGATTCAGGGGCCCCCTACGAGCAGTACTTC. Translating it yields CATSDSGAPYEQYF.

In DNA form, the CDR3 reads TGTGCCAGCAGTGGTGTTAGCGGGACACTCGATGAGCAGTTCTTC. As protein: CASSGVSGTLDEQFF. J is TRBJ2-1 and V is TRBV25-1; 8 bases match TRBD2. With V trimmed by 4 bases and J by 8 bases, 10 bases remained unmatched. In germline, CDR1 is MGHDK, CDR2 SYGVNS. This CDR3 contains 15 residues.

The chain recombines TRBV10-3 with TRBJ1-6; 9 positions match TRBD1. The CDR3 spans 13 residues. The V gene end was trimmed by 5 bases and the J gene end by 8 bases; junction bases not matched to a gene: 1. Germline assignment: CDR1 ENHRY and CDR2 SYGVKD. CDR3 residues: CAISRQGDSPLHF. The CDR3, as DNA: TGTGCCATCAGTAGACAGGGGGATTCACCCCTCCACTTT.

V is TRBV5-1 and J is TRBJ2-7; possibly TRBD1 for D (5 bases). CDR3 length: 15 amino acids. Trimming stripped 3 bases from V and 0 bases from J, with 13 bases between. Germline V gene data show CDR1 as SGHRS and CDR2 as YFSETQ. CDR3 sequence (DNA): TGCGCCAGCAGCTCCTCGCTGACAGCCTCCTACGAGCAGTACTTC. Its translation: CASSSSLTASYEQYF. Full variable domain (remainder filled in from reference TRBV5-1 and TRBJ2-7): KAGVTQTPRYLIKTRGQQVTLSCSPISGHRSVSWYQQTPGQGLQFLFEYFSETQRNKGNFPGRFSGRQFSNSRSEMNVSTLELGDSALYLCASSSSLTASYEQYFGPGTRLTVT.

The CDR3 is CAIRGAKNNEQFF. The CDR3 DNA is TGTGCCATCAGGGGGGCGAAAAACAATGAGCAGTTCTTC. The J gene is TRBJ2-1, the V gene TRBV10-3, with D perhaps TRBD1 (6 bases). Germline values: CDR1 ENHRY, CDR2 SYGVKD. Trimming stripped 6 bases from V and 5 bases from J, with 11 bases between. This CDR3 spans 13 amino acids.

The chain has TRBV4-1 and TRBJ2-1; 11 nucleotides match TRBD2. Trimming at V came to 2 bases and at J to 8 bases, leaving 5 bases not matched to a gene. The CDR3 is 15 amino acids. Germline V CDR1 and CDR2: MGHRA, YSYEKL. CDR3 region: CASSQTGTSGDEQFF. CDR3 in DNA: TGCGCCAGCAGCCAAACCGGGACTAGCGGTGATGAGCAGTTCTTC.

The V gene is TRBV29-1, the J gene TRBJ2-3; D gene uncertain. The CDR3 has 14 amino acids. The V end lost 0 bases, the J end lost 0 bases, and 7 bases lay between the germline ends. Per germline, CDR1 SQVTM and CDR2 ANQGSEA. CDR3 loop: CSVEDPVSTDTQYF. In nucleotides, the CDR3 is TGCAGCGTTGAAGATCCAGTCAGCACAGATACGCAGTATTTT.

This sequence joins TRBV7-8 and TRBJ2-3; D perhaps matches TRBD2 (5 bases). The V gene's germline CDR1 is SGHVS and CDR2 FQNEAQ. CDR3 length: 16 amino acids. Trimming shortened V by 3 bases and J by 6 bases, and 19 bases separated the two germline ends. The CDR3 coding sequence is TGTGCCAGCAGCTTTCTGCCGGGATCCCCTCGGGATACGCAGTATTTT. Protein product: CASSFLPGSPRDTQYF.

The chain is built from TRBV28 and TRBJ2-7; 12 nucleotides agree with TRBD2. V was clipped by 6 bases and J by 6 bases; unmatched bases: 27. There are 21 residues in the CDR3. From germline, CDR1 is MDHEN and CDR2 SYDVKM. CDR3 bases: TGTGCCAGCAGCCGACAATTCCGGATCCAAGTCACGGCTAGCGGGAGGGGCGAGCAGTACTTC. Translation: CASSRQFRIQVTASGRGEQYF.

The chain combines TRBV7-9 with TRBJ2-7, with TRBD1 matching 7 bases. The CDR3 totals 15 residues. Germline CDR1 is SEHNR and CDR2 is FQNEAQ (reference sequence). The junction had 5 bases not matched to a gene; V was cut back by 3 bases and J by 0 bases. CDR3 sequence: CASSLTGSHSYEQYF. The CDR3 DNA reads TGTGCCAGCAGCTTGACAGGGTCCCACTCCTACGAGCAGTACTTC.

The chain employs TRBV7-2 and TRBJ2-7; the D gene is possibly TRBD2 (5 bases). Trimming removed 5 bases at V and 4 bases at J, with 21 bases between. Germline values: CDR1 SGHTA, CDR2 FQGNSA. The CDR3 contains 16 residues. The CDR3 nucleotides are TGTGCCAGCAGCACACGGGATGGACCGAGGGTTTACGAGCAGTACTTC. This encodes CASSTRDGPRVYEQYF.

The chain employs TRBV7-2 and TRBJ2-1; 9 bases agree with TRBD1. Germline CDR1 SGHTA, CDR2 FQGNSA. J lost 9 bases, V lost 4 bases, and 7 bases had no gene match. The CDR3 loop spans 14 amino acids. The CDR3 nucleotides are TGTGCCAGCAGCTCCCGGGACAGGGCCACTGAGCAGTTCTTC. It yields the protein CASSSRDRATEQFF.

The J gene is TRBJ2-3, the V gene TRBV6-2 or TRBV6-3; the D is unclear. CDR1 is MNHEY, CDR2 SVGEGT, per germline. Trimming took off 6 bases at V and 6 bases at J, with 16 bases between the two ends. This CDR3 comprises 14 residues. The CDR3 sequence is CASSSSPTVDTQYF. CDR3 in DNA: TGTGCCAGCAGCAGTAGCCCGACTGTGGATACGCAGTATTTT.

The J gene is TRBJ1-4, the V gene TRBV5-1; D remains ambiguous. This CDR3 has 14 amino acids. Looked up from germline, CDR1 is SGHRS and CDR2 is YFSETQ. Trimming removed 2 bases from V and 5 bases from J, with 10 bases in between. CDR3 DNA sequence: TGCGCCAGCAGCTTCTACAGTGGGAATGAAAAACTGTTTTTT. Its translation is CASSFYSGNEKLFF.

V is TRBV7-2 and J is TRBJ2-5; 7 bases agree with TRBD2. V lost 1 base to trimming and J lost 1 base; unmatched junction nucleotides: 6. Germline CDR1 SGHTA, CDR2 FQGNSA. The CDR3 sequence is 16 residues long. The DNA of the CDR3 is TGTGCCAGCAGCTTAGTAGACGGGGGGTTCCAAGAGACCCAGTACTTC. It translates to CASSLVDGGFQETQYF.

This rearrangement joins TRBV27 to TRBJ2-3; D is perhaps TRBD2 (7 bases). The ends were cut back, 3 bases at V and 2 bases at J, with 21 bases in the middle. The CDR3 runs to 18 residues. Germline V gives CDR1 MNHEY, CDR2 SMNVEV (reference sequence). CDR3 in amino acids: CASSFHVTGAGPTDTQYF. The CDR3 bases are TGTGCCAGCAGTTTCCACGTGACAGGAGCGGGGCCCACAGATACGCAGTATTTT.